Shown below are 18 T cell receptor beta chains from a single sample sequenced in a study of shared clonotypes between healthy human individuals. Method: immunoSEQ multiplex PCR; TCRdb's copy keeps in-frame clones and lacks some. The profile shows 2 million to 2.5 million clones, nearly 97% of them singletons. Sequencing input: naive CD4+ T cells sorted from blood. Subset defined: CD45RA+ positively selected. All receptors derive from a man aged 18 to 29 in good health.

Turning to this clone: The same CDR3 arises from other DNA sequences in this sample as well. The V call is TRBV5-1, the J call TRBJ1-4; weak D call: TRBD1 (5 bases). The CDR3 runs 14 residues. Trimming took 4 bases from V and 5 from J, leaving 12 bases between them. The germline V gene has CDR1 SGHRS and CDR2 YFSETQ. CDR3 bases: TGCGCCAGCAGCCTTGGGGGGGAGAATGAAAAACTGTTTTTT. Translation: CASSLGGENEKLFF.

The V gene is TRBV29-1, the J gene TRBJ1-1; D might be TRBD1 (6 bases). CDR3 length: 14 amino acids. Germline V gene sequence: CDR1 SQVTM, CDR2 ANQGSEA. Trimming left V 6 bases short and J 0 bases short, with 14 bases between. CDR3 bases: TGCAGCGTGGGAGGGGGGGCCTTGAACACTGAAGCTTTCTTT. The encoded protein is CSVGGGALNTEAFF.

V usage is TRBV5-1 and J usage is TRBJ2-6, with D uncertain. V was clipped by 4 bases and J by 1 base, with 12 bases between them. Germline CDR1 and CDR2: SGHRS and YFSETQ. The CDR3 has 16 residues. CDR3: CASSVSPISGANVLTF. DNA of the CDR3: TGCGCCAGCAGCGTGAGCCCTATATCTGGGGCCAACGTCCTGACTTTC.

This clone occurred once. The chain has TRBV5-1 and TRBJ2-3, with 9 bases identical to TRBD1. The CDR3 is 16 amino acids. J gave up 0 bases and V 7 bases, and 9 bases lay outside the gene matches. Germline values: CDR1 SGHRS, CDR2 YFSETQ. CDR3 amino acids: CASVAPTGGSTDTQYF. The CDR3 DNA sequence: TGCGCCAGCGTCGCCCCGACAGGGGGTAGCACAGATACGCAGTATTTT.

This chain links TRBV28 with TRBJ1-2; 8 bases map to TRBD1. V trimming: 3 bases; J trimming: 7 bases; junction bases outside the gene matches: 10. The germline gives CDR1 MDHEN, CDR2 SYDVKM. The CDR3 spans 15 residues. The CDR3 sequence: CASSFPGAGGGGYTF. CDR3 coding DNA: TGTGCCAGCAGTTTCCCTGGGGCAGGGGGCGGTGGCTACACCTTC.

The V and J genes are TRBV18 and TRBJ1-5; maybe TRBD1 (6 bases). The V end lost 1 base, the J end lost 4 bases, and 11 bases lay between the germline ends. Germline CDR1 reads KGHSH; CDR2 reads LQKENI. The CDR3 contains 15 residues. As DNA, the CDR3 is TGTGCCAGCTCACCACGGGGGACACAAAATCAGCCCCAGCATTTT. Its translation: CASSPRGTQNQPQHF.

This clone was counted only a few times. The chain uses TRBV19 and TRBJ1-1; D not resolved. Germline V CDR1 and CDR2: LNHDA, SQIVND (reference sequence). Trimming stripped 5 bases from V and 8 bases from J, with 12 bases between. The CDR3 has 12 residues. In DNA form, the CDR3 reads TGTGCCAGTAGTGGGGTCGTGCCCGAAGCTTTCTTT. This translates into CASSGVVPEAFF.

The rearrangement links TRBV11-2 to TRBJ1-1; D ambiguous. Trimming stripped 1 base from V and 1 base from J, with 13 bases between. The CDR3 sequence is 16 residues long. The germline V gene has CDR1 SGHAT and CDR2 FQNNGV. CDR3 nucleotide sequence: TGTGCCAGCAGCTTAGGTCTGGCAGGCCCGAACACTGAAGCTTTCTTT. Its protein is CASSLGLAGPNTEAFF.

This chain joins TRBV30 and TRBJ2-7; TRBD1 is a possible D gene (5 bases). The CDR3 totals 17 residues. In germline, CDR1 is GTSNPN, CDR2 SVGIG (reference sequence). Trimming took 3 bases from V and 2 from J, leaving 23 bases between them. The CDR3 region is CAWRIRGRPDAPYEQYF. As DNA, the CDR3 is TGTGCCTGGAGAATAAGGGGTCGACCCGATGCCCCCTACGAGCAGTACTTC. The full variable domain, in which reference TRBV30 and TRBJ2-7 provide the parts outside the CDR3, is SQTIHQWPATLVQPVGSPLSLECTVEGTSNPNLYWYRQAAGRGLQLLFYSVGIGQISSEVPQNLSASRPQDRQFILSSKKLLLSDSGFYLCAWRIRGRPDAPYEQYFGPGTRLTVT.

The V call is TRBV6-1, the J call TRBJ1-2; tentatively, D is TRBD1 (6 bases). The CDR3 is 13 residues long. Germline values: CDR1 MNHNS, CDR2 SASEGT. Trimming took 3 bases from V and 5 from J, leaving 10 bases between them. CDR3 in DNA: TGTGCCAGCAGTGACAGGGGAGAGTATGGCTACACCTTC. Translating gives CASSDRGEYGYTF.

The chain recombines TRBV5-1 with TRBJ2-7; 9 nucleotides line up with TRBD1. The CDR3 has 15 residues. Trimming took 7 bases from V and 3 from J; bases not matched to a gene: 11. Germline CDR1 reads SGHRS; CDR2 reads YFSETQ. CDR3 nucleotides: TGCGCCAGCGCTCAGTTTCGGACAGGGGACTACGAGCAGTACTTC. Residues: CASAQFRTGDYEQYF.

The chain has TRBV6-4 and TRBJ2-3, with D possibly TRBD2 on 6 matching bases. The germline V and J ends were trimmed by 3 bases and 1 base, with 11 bases remaining between them. Germline lookup yields CDR1 MRHNA and CDR2 SNTAGT. This CDR3 is 15 amino acids long. CDR3 DNA sequence: TGTGCCAGCAGTGAGAGCGGGCTTGGCACAGATACGCAGTATTTT. Translating gives CASSESGLGTDTQYF.

This chain links TRBV2 with TRBJ2-3, with 9 positions matching TRBD2. Germline loops: CDR1 SNHLY, CDR2 FYNNEI. The junction had 9 bases not matched to a gene; V was cut back by 2 bases and J by 9 bases. This CDR3 contains 15 residues. CDR3 sequence reads: CASSEPGLASRTQYF. The CDR3 region has the DNA TGTGCCAGCAGTGAACCGGGACTAGCAAGTAGGACGCAGTATTTT. Supplemented by reference TRBV2 and TRBJ2-3, the full variable domain reads EPEVTQTPSHQVTQMGQEVILRCVPISNHLYFYWYRQILGQKVEFLVSFYNNEISEKSEIFDDQFSVERPDGSNFTLKIRSTKLEDSAMYFCASSEPGLASRTQYFGPGTRLTVL.

The V gene is TRBV5-4, the J gene TRBJ2-2; 13 nucleotides align to TRBD2. Germline V gene data show CDR1 as SGHNT and CDR2 as YYREEE (reference sequence). J gave up 3 bases and V 2 bases, and 4 bases lay outside the gene matches. CDR3 length: 17 residues. The CDR3 sequence is CASSLPGLAGYTGELFF. Here the CDR3 DNA reads TGTGCCAGCAGCTTACCGGGACTAGCGGGGTACACCGGGGAGCTGTTTTTT.

The CDR3 spells CASSARDSRRETQYF. The CDR3 DNA follows: TGTGCCAGCAGCGCTCGGGACAGTCGGCGGGAGACCCAGTACTTC. The gene calls are TRBV9 and TRBJ2-5, with 7 bases that match TRBD1. V shed 3 bases, J shed 5 bases, and the junction held 10 bases outside the gene matches. The germline V gene has CDR1 SGDLS and CDR2 YYNGEE. The CDR3 is 15 residues long.

CDR3 region: CASSFKGETNEKLFF. DNA for the CDR3: TGTGCCAGCAGCTTTAAGGGGGAGACTAATGAAAAACTGTTTTTT. This chain joins TRBV11-2 and TRBJ1-4; a weak D match, TRBD1 (6 bases). V was trimmed by 3 bases and J by 2 bases, leaving 10 bases between them. This CDR3 spans 15 amino acids. Germline assignment: CDR1 SGHAT and CDR2 FQNNGV. The full variable domain, with the rest looked up from reference TRBV11-2 and TRBJ1-4, is EAGVAQSPRYKIIEKRQSVAFWCNPISGHATLYWYQQILGQGPKLLIQFQNNGVVDDSQLPKDRFSAERLKGVDSTLKIQPAKLEDSAVYLCASSFKGETNEKLFFGSGTQLSVL.

V is TRBV5-4 and J is TRBJ2-1, with 8 bases identical to TRBD2. The CDR3 has 16 amino acids. The junction had 13 bases not matched to a gene; V was cut back by 5 bases and J by 6 bases. CDR1 SGHNT and CDR2 YYREEE come from the germline V gene (reference sequence). Here the CDR3 DNA reads TGTGCCAGCAGTTCCTCAGCGGGAGTAGAATCCAATGAGCAGTTCTTC. Protein: CASSSSAGVESNEQFF. Combining the CDR3 with reference TRBV5-4 and TRBJ2-1 gives the whole variable domain ETGVTQSPTHLIKTRGQQVTLRCSSQSGHNTVSWYQQALGQGPQFIFQYYREEENGRGNFPPRFSGLQFPNYSSELNVNALELDDSALYLCASSSSAGVESNEQFFGPGTRLTVL.

The gene calls are TRBV10-3 and TRBJ2-1, with TRBD2 matching over 12 bases. This CDR3 has 13 amino acids. V lost 8 bases, J lost 9 bases, and 5 bases stayed unmatched. CDR1 is ENHRY and CDR2 is SYGVKD in the germline V gene. This CDR3 is CAISTSGGGEQFF. The CDR3 DNA follows: TGTGCCATCTCGACTAGCGGGGGAGGTGAGCAGTTCTTC.